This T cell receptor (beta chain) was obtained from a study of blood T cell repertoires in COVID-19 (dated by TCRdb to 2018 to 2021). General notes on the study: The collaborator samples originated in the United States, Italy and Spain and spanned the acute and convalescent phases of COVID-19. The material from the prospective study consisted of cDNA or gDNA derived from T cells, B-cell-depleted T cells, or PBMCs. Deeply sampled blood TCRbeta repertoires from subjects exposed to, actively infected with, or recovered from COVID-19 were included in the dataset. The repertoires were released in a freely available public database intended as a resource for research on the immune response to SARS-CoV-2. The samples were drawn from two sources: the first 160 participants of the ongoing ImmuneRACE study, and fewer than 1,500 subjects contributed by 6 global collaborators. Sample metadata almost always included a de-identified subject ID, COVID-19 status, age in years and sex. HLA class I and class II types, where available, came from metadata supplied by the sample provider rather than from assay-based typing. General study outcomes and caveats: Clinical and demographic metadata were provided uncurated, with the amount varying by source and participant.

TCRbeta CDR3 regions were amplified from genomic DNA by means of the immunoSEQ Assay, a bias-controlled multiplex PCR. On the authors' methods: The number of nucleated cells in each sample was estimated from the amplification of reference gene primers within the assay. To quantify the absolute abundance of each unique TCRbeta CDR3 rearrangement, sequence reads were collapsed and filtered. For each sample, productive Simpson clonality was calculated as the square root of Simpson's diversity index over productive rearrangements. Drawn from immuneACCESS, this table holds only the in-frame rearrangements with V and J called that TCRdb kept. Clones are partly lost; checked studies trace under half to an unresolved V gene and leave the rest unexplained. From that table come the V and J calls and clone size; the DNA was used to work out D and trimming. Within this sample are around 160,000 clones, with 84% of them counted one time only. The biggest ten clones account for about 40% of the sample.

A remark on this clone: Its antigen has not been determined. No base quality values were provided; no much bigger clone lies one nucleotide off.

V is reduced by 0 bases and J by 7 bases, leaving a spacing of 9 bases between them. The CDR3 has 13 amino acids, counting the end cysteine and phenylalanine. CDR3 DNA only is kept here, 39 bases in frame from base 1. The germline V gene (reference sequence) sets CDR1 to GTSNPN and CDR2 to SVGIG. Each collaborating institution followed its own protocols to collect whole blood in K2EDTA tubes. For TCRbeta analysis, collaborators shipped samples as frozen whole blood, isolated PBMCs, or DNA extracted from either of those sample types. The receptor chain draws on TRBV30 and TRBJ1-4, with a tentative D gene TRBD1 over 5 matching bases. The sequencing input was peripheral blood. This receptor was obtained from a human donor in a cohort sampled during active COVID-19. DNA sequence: TGTGCCTGGAGTGTTGAAGGGGTTGAAAAACTGTTTTTT. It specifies CAWSVEGVEKLFF. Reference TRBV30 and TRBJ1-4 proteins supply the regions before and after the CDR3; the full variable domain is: SQTIHQWPATLVQPVGSPLSLECTVEGTSNPNLYWYRQAAGRGLQLLFYSVGIGQISSEVPQNLSASRPQDRQFILSSKKLLLSDSGFYLCAWSVEGVEKLFFGSGTQLSVL.